This is a list of T cell receptor beta chains from one sample in a study of radiotherapy plus CTLA-4 blockade in lung cancer. This table comes from immunoSEQ multiplex PCR, and its TCRdb copy is limited to in-frame clones, with some not included. The data show tens of thousands of clones, roughly four fifths seen once. Specimen: peripheral blood, collected from a patient treated with radiotherapy plus ipilimumab. The receptors were gathered from a human donor with non-small cell lung cancer who had stable disease on radiotherapy plus ipilimumab. CDR3s include the opening cysteine and the closing phenylalanine or tryptophan. The order of the fields is clone size, D gene, J gene, V gene, CDR3 protein, CDR3 DNA. A D gene is named only where the DNA matches it firmly. Clone size appears in some rows only: once, few, many, or a class for an expanded clone.

.	.	TRBJ2-7	TRBV30	CAWSSLEITEQYF	TGTGCCTGGAGTAGTCTAGAAATCACCGAGCAGTACTTC
.	.	TRBJ1-5	TRBV6-1	CASRNAGLGNQPQHF	TGTGCCAGCAGGAACGCTGGGCTTGGCAATCAGCCCCAGCATTTT
.	TRBD1	TRBJ1-1	TRBV28	CASSLAGGLNTEAFF	TGTGCCAGCAGTTTGGCAGGGGGCCTGAACACTGAAGCTTTCTTT
.	TRBD1	TRBJ2-7	TRBV10-3	CAISDLGDRAEQYF	TGTGCCATCAGTGACCTAGGGGACAGGGCCGAGCAGTACTTC
.	.	TRBJ1-6	TRBV19	CASSELPSSYNSPLHF	TGTGCCAGTAGCGAACTACCGAGCTCCTATAATTCACCCCTCCACTTT
.	TRBD1	TRBJ2-7	TRBV7-3	CASSFPGTGEEQYF	TGTGCCAGCAGCTTCCCCGGGACAGGGGAAGAGCAGTACTTC
.	TRBD2	TRBJ2-5	TRBV7-3	CASSLPRTRMETQYF	TGTGCCAGCAGCTTACCCCGGACTAGAATGGAGACCCAGTACTTC
.	TRBD2	TRBJ2-1	TRBV11-2	CASSLERSGGASNEQFF	TGTGCCAGCAGCTTAGAGCGGAGCGGGGGGGCCAGTAATGAGCAGTTCTTC
.	.	TRBJ2-5	TRBV7-2	CASSFGGVAETQYF	TGTGCCAGCAGCTTCGGTGGGGTGGCGGAGACCCAGTACTTC
.	TRBD2	TRBJ2-7	TRBV11-3	CASSPPGRGVYEQYF	TGTGCCAGCAGCCCCCCGGGGAGGGGAGTCTACGAGCAGTACTTC
.	.	TRBJ2-5	TRBV29-1	CSVGSAGETQYF	TGCAGCGTTGGTTCGGCTGGGGAGACCCAGTACTTC
.	.	TRBJ2-2	TRBV5-1	CASSLESGDTGELFF	TGCGCCAGCAGCTTGGAATCCGGAGACACCGGGGAGCTGTTTTTT
.	TRBD1	TRBJ2-6	TRBV25-1	CASRQGNAFSGANVLTF	TGTGCCAGCAGACAGGGGAATGCCTTCTCTGGGGCCAACGTCCTGACTTTC
.	TRBD1	TRBJ1-1	TRBV19	CASSIPGQKTEKAFF	TGTGCCAGTAGTATCCCGGGACAGAAAACGGAAAAGGCTTTCTTT
.	TRBD1	TRBJ2-1	TRBV9	CASSARDRGYNEQFF	TGTGCCAGCAGCGCCCGGGACAGGGGTTACAATGAGCAGTTCTTC
.	.	TRBJ2-7	TRBV9	CASSAGPVRAENF	TGTGCCAGCAGCGCAGGTCCGGTTAGGGCAGAAAACTTC
.	.	TRBJ1-6	TRBV5-5	CASSTARDSPLHF	TGTGCCAGCAGCACAGCCCGGGATTCACCCCTCCACTTT
once	.	TRBJ1-5	TRBV4-1	CASSQDLRGGHQPQHF	TGCGCCAGCAGCCAAGATCTCCGGGGGGGACATCAGCCCCAGCATTTT
.	.	TRBJ2-7	TRBV30	CAWSVDGTYEQYF	TGTGCCTGGAGTGTGGACGGTACCTACGAGCAGTACTTC
few	.	TRBJ1-1	TRBV18	CASSRDANTEAFF	TGTGCCAGCTCACGCGACGCGAACACTGAAGCTTTCTTT
.	TRBD1	TRBJ1-6	TRBV2	CASSGTGISSPLHF	TGTGCCAGCAGTGGGACAGGGATAAGTTCACCCCTCCACTTT
.	.	TRBJ2-1	TRBV5-1	CASSLEAGRGRFGTYNEQFF	TGCGCCAGCAGCTTGGAGGCGGGAAGGGGGCGATTCGGCACCTACAATGAGCAGTTCTTC
.	.	TRBJ1-5	TRBV5-6	CASSLVTADQPQHF	TGTGCCAGCAGCTTGGTGACGGCGGATCAGCCCCAGCATTTT
.	.	TRBJ2-7	TRBV27	CASSLSPDGLGGEQYF	TGTGCCAGCAGTTTATCCCCCGACGGTCTCGGTGGGGAGCAGTACTTC
.	.	TRBJ1-2	TRBV5-4	CASDHRGGHGYTF	TGTGCCAGCGACCACCGCGGGGGTCACGGCTACACCTTC
.	.	TRBJ1-5	TRBV6-6	CASSLGRAGNQPQHF	TGTGCCAGCAGTCTCGGACGGGCAGGCAATCAGCCCCAGCATTTT
once	.	TRBJ1-5	TRBV6-1	CASSDIQGAGQPQHF	TGTGCCAGCAGTGACATCCAAGGCGCGGGTCAGCCCCAGCATTTT
.	.	TRBJ2-5	TRBV5-1	CASKIAGGQETQYF	TGCGCCAGCAAAATAGCCGGCGGCCAAGAGACCCAGTACTTC
.	.	TRBJ2-7	TRBV14	CASSQGTGYEQYF	TGTGCCAGCAGCCAGGGGACTGGGTACGAGCAGTACTTC
.	.	TRBJ2-7	TRBV19	CASRDHSSYEQYF	TGTGCCAGTCGGGACCACTCCTCCTACGAGCAGTACTTC
.	TRBD2	TRBJ2-7	TRBV7-3	CASSPSGTSWDEQYF	TGTGCCAGCAGTCCATCGGGGACTAGCTGGGACGAGCAGTACTTC
.	.	TRBJ2-7	TRBV2	CASSRRQVTGYEQYF	TGTGCCAGCAGCCGCCGACAGGTTACGGGATACGAGCAGTACTTC
.	.	TRBJ2-3	TRBV25-1	CACGQGDTQYF	TGTGCCTGCGGGCAGGGAGATACGCAGTATTTT
.	TRBD2	TRBJ2-3	TRBV4-1	CASSQEVTSGSTDTQYF	TGCGCCAGCAGCCAAGAGGTGACTAGCGGGAGTACAGATACGCAGTATTTT
.	TRBD1	TRBJ2-3	TRBV9	CASSVPTGGGTDTQYF	TGTGCCAGCAGCGTACCGACAGGGGGCGGCACAGATACGCAGTATTTT
.	.	TRBJ1-1	TRBV5-1	CASSLDHGGTEAFF	TGCGCCAGCAGCTTGGATCACGGTGGGACTGAAGCTTTCTTT
.	TRBD1	TRBJ2-3	TRBV2	CASSGTGVPTDTQYF	TGTGCCAGCAGTGGGACAGGCGTACCTACAGATACGCAGTATTTT
.	.	TRBJ2-2	TRBV7-6	CASSPTGTTNTGELFF	TGTGCCAGCAGCCCAACAGGGACAACGAACACCGGGGAGCTGTTTTTT
.	TRBD1	TRBJ1-4	TRBV11-2	CASSLYRGATNEKLFF	TGTGCCAGCAGCTTGTACAGGGGTGCAACTAATGAAAAACTGTTTTTT
.	.	TRBJ2-5	TRBV11-2	CASSLQGETQYF	TGTGCCAGCAGCTTACAGGGGGAGACCCAGTACTTC
few	TRBD2	TRBJ2-7	TRBV5-6	CASSRLIRTSGRLGYEQYF	TGTGCCAGCAGCCGTTTGATCCGGACTAGCGGGAGGCTGGGGTACGAGCAGTACTTC